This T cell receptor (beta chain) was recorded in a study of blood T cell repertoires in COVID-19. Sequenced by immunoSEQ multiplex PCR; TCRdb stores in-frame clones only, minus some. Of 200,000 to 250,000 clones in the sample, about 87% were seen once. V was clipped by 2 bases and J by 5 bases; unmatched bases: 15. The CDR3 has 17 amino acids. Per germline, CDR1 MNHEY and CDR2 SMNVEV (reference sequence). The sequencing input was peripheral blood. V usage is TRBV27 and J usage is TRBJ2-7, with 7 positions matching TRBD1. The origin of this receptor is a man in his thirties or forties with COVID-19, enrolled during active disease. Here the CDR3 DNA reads TGTGCCAGCAGTTTAAGGGGTTACATCAACACAGGGGACGAGCAGTACTTC. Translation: CASSLRGYINTGDEQYF.